The clone carrying this T cell receptor beta chain was seen many times. What it recognizes is unknown. A universal primer site came from template switching; cDNA carried unique molecular identifiers. TCRdb re-called the 5' RACE reads through MiXCR, storing one row per CDR3 protein. The data show 200,000 to 250,000 distinct CDR3 sequences, about 7.5% seen once. The sample comes from a study of identical twins. General study findings and limits: Compared with unrelated sharing, twin-shared out-of-frame alpha sequences had more low-probability sequences. Twins shared beta out-of-frame sequences in excess, but this excess was weaker.

Per germline, CDR1 SGHAT and CDR2 FQNNGV. V was shortened by 5 bases and J by 4 bases, with 16 bases between the two germline ends. The CDR3 loop spans 15 amino acids. This sample was also put to use in a study of yellow fever vaccine responses in identical twins.

Source material: CD8+ T cells sorted from blood. This rearrangement joins TRBV11-2 to TRBJ2-3, with D perhaps matching TRBD2 (7 bases). The TCR sequence derives from a woman aged 18-30 years in good health. Here the CDR3 DNA reads TGTGCCAGCAGCAAGACGGGGGGCGCAGCAGATACGCAGTATTTT. It yields the protein CASSKTGGAADTQYF.